Listed here are 17 T cell receptor beta chains from one sample, sequenced in a study of blood T cell repertoires in COVID-19. TCRdb's table, derived via immunoSEQ multiplex PCR, lists solely in-frame clones and lacks some. The sample has about 130,000 clones, around 85% seen once. The specimen was peripheral blood. Receptors were obtained from a man aged 30 to 45 with COVID-19, enrolled during active disease.

The chain recombines TRBV7-9 with TRBJ2-3, with D tentatively TRBD1 (6 bases). The V and J ends lost 4 bases and 2 bases respectively, with 10 bases between them. The CDR3 is made up of 14 amino acids. The germline CDR1 and CDR2 sequences are SEHNR and FQNEAQ (reference sequence). CDR3 bases: TGTGCCAGCAGCTCTAGGACAGACACAGATACGCAGTATTTT. As protein: CASSSRTDTDTQYF.

The chain employs TRBV11-3 and TRBJ2-7, with 10 bases lining up with TRBD1. The CDR3 is 15 residues long. Trimming took 4 bases from V and 5 from J; bases not matched to a gene: 8. Germline CDR1 reads SGHNT; CDR2 reads YENEEA. The CDR3 region has the DNA TGTGCCAGCAGCTCCCGGGACAGGGGATACCACGAGCAGTACTTC. Protein sequence: CASSSRDRGYHEQYF.

The table lists this clone with a count of one. The chain links TRBV9 to TRBJ1-2; D remains unclear. V was trimmed by 0 bases and J by 4 bases, leaving 13 bases between them. Germline CDR1 SGDLS, CDR2 YYNGEE. CDR3 length: 15 amino acids. Here the CDR3 reads CASSVGAATLYGYTF. The DNA for the CDR3 is TGTGCCAGCAGCGTAGGGGCAGCAACCCTCTATGGCTACACCTTC. The full variable domain, completed using reference TRBV9 and TRBJ1-2, is DSGVTQTPKHLITATGQRVTLRCSPRSGDLSVYWYQQSLDQGLQFLIQYYNGEERAKGNILERFSAQQFPDLHSELNLSSLELGDSALYFCASSVGAATLYGYTFGSGTRLTVV.

The J gene is TRBJ1-1, the V gene TRBV18, with D possibly TRBD1 on 5 matching bases. V was pared by 5 bases and J by 1 base, with 8 bases between. This CDR3 is built from 13 residues. Germline values: CDR1 KGHSH, CDR2 LQKENI. CDR3 residues: CASSADRNTEAFF. The CDR3 DNA is TGTGCCAGCTCAGCCGACAGGAACACTGAAGCTTTCTTT.

This chain joins TRBV6-5 and TRBJ2-7; D possibly corresponds to TRBD2 (5 bases). V dropped 4 bases and J dropped 2 bases, with 15 bases sitting between them. The CDR3 consists of 15 residues. CDR1 MNHEY and CDR2 SVGAGI come from the germline V gene. This CDR3 is CASSLSSLGPYEQYF. CDR3 coding DNA: TGTGCCAGCAGTTTATCTAGCCTAGGGCCCTACGAGCAGTACTTC.

This rearrangement joins TRBV30 to TRBJ2-7; no reliable D call. Trimming took 4 bases from V and 4 from J, leaving 14 bases between them. The length of the CDR3 is 13 residues. Germline V gene lookup returns CDR1 GTSNPN and CDR2 SVGIG (reference sequence). Written as DNA, the CDR3 is TGTGCCTGGAATCCTCCGTCTTATTACGAGCAGTACTTC. Amino acid sequence: CAWNPPSYYEQYF.

J is TRBJ2-3 and V is TRBV3-1 (or the pseudogene TRBV3-2), with 9 bases fitting TRBD1. The trim removed 4 bases at V and 4 bases at J, leaving 9 bases unmatched. The CDR3 is 16 amino acids. Germline assignment: CDR1 LGHDT and CDR2 YNNKEL (reference sequence). CDR3 residues: CASSPRTGGFADTQYF. DNA for the CDR3: TGTGCCAGCAGCCCCCGAACAGGGGGCTTCGCAGATACGCAGTATTTT.

This clone was seen a few times. This chain joins TRBV5-1 and TRBJ2-7; 7 bases map to TRBD1. The CDR3 covers 12 residues. CDR1 SGHRS and CDR2 YFSETQ come from the germline V gene. V was pared by 7 bases and J by 7 bases, with 8 bases of the junction left unmatched. CDR3 protein: CASRQGLREQYF. In DNA form, the CDR3 reads TGCGCCAGCCGACAGGGTTTAAGGGAGCAGTACTTC.

Regarding this clone: Other DNA sequences from this sample encode an identical CDR3 as well. The chain employs TRBV29-1 and TRBJ2-7; TRBD1 matches at 7 bases. Germline V gives CDR1 SQVTM, CDR2 ANQGSEA. With V trimmed by 6 bases and J by 3 bases, 5 bases remained unmatched. The CDR3 is 12 amino acids. This CDR3 reads CSVERTGYEQYF. Written as DNA, the CDR3 is TGCAGCGTGGAACGGACAGGCTACGAGCAGTACTTC.

V and J are TRBV2 and TRBJ2-1; 9 bases map to TRBD2. The CDR3 spans 16 residues. The junction had 8 bases not matched to a gene; V was cut back by 1 base and J by 7 bases. Germline values: CDR1 SNHLY, CDR2 FYNNEI. CDR3: CASSEGRGGLGNEQFF. The CDR3, as DNA: TGTGCCAGCAGTGAAGGGCGGGGGGGCTTAGGAAATGAGCAGTTCTTC.

The V and J genes are TRBV11-3 and TRBJ2-5; 13 positions match TRBD2. The germline V gene has CDR1 SGHNT and CDR2 YENEEA. V shed 6 bases and J 5 bases; nucleotides not matched to a gene: 6. The CDR3 extends over 15 amino acids. CDR3 region: CASRLAGGHGETQYF. CDR3 coding DNA: TGTGCCAGCAGACTAGCGGGGGGGCATGGGGAGACCCAGTACTTC.

This clone was recorded a few times. The chain recombines TRBV2 with TRBJ2-5; the match to TRBD2 covers 9 bases. The germline V gene has CDR1 SNHLY and CDR2 FYNNEI. J gave up 1 base and V 5 bases, and 5 bases lay outside the gene matches. The CDR3 is 15 amino acids. Written as DNA, the CDR3 is TGTGCCAGCAGTCGGGCTAGCGGGGTCCAAGAGACCCAGTACTTC. This gives the protein CASSRASGVQETQYF.

The V and J genes are TRBV7-8 and TRBJ2-4, with 9 positions matching TRBD1. This CDR3 has 17 residues. V shed 4 bases, J shed 2 bases, and the junction held 9 bases outside the gene matches. CDR1 is SGHVS, CDR2 FQNEAQ, per germline. CDR3 protein: CASSSRPGQGPKNIQYF. The DNA for the CDR3 is TGTGCCAGCAGCTCTCGCCCGGGACAGGGACCCAAAAACATTCAGTACTTC. The full variable domain, in which reference TRBV7-8 and TRBJ2-4 provide the parts outside the CDR3, is GAGVSQSPRYKVAKRGQDVALRCDPISGHVSLFWYQQALGQGPEFLTYFQNEAQLDKSGLPSDRFFAERPEGSVSTLKIQRTQQEDSAVYLCASSSRPGQGPKNIQYFGAGTRLSVL.

The V call is TRBV19, the J call TRBJ2-1; 7 nucleotides agree with TRBD2. CDR1 and CDR2 (germline): LNHDA, SQIVND (reference sequence). The CDR3 sequence is 13 residues long. J was trimmed by 10 bases and V by 2 bases; bases with no gene match: 5. DNA for the CDR3: TGTGCCAGTAGTATAATGGGACTAACCGAGCAGTTCTTC. Its protein product is CASSIMGLTEQFF. The full variable domain, its missing parts supplied by reference TRBV19 and TRBJ2-1, is DGGITQSPKYLFRKEGQNVTLSCEQNLNHDAMYWYRQDPGQGLRLIYYSQIVNDFQKGDIAEGYSVSREKKESFPLTVTSAQKNPTAFYLCASSIMGLTEQFFGPGTRLTVL.

This clone appeared many times. The chain uses TRBV27 and TRBJ1-2, with 9 bases identical to TRBD1. This CDR3 comprises 16 residues. With 5 bases clipped from V and 7 bases from J, the junction kept 14 bases outside the gene matches. Germline lookup yields CDR1 MNHEY and CDR2 SMNVEV (reference sequence). The CDR3 spells CASSPITGTGISGYTF. The CDR3 coding sequence is TGTGCCAGCAGTCCCATCACCGGGACAGGGATTTCTGGCTACACCTTC.

This chain links TRBV6-5 with TRBJ1-5, with D possibly matching TRBD1 (6 bases). CDR1 is MNHEY and CDR2 is SVGAGI in the germline V gene. The V end lost 7 bases, the J end lost 2 bases, and 15 bases lay between the germline ends. The CDR3 consists of 15 residues. The CDR3, as DNA: TGTGCCAGCACACTCGGCAGGGGAGGCAATCAGCCCCAGCATTTT. It is translated as CASTLGRGGNQPQHF.

The V call is TRBV29-1, the J call TRBJ2-5, with D unresolved. Germline-derived CDR1 and CDR2 are SQVTM and ANQGSEA. V shed 5 bases and J shed 2 bases, with 3 bases lying between them. The length of the CDR3 is 10 residues. The CDR3 here is CSVPQETQYF. CDR3 nucleotides: TGCAGCGTTCCTCAAGAGACCCAGTACTTC.